Included here is one T cell receptor beta chain sequence, with context. TCR sequencing covered a few patients who responded to pembrolizumab. Sequencing was performed with immunoSEQ multiplex PCR; in TCRdb, only in-frame clones are kept and a portion is missing. The sample lists roughly 120,000 clones; around nine tenths were seen once. These data originate in a study of PD-1 blockade in mismatch repair-deficient tumors. This receptor was obtained from an adult with mismatch repair-deficient cancer. Sample: peripheral blood, taken approximately 70 weeks after starting pembrolizumab.

The CDR3 loop is CASRSLIGTGFNEQYF. In DNA, the CDR3 is TGTGCCAGCAGGAGCCTAATAGGGACAGGGTTCAACGAGCAGTACTTC. This chain joins TRBV27 and TRBJ2-7; 9 bases are a match to TRBD1. With 6 bases clipped from V and 5 bases from J, the junction kept 14 bases outside the gene matches. The germline V gene has CDR1 MNHEY and CDR2 SMNVEV (reference sequence). The CDR3 length is 16 residues.